Following are 22 T cell receptor beta chains from one sample sequenced in a study of a mutant IDH1 vaccine in newly diagnosed glioma. Time point given: week 5, during vaccination. Every vaccination contained 300 ug of the mutant IDH1 20-mer peptide and was paired with topical imiquimod. Clones were sequenced by immunoSEQ multiplex PCR, and TCRdb holds only the in-frame ones, with some missing. The sample lists some 36,000 clones, roughly 79% seen once, with about 12% in the top ten. These TCRs' antigens remain unknown. The sample was PBMCs, taken from a glioma patient whose treatment included an IDH1 peptide vaccine. The receptors stem from a man aged 45 to 65 with glioma.

The V call is TRBV4-1, the J call TRBJ2-3, with D possibly TRBD2 on 5 matching bases. Germline V gene lookup returns CDR1 MGHRA and CDR2 YSYEKL. V lost 3 bases and J 0 bases, leaving 13 bases between the germline ends. The CDR3 is 16 residues long. This CDR3 reads CASSQTGMTSTDTQYF. In DNA, the CDR3 is TGCGCCAGCAGCCAGACCGGGATGACTAGCACAGATACGCAGTATTTT.

The rearrangement links TRBV7-9 to TRBJ2-5, with D hard to call. V was shortened by 2 bases and J by 2 bases, with 9 bases between the two germline ends. The CDR3 runs 14 residues. CDR1 is SEHNR and CDR2 is FQNEAQ in the germline V gene (reference sequence). The CDR3 DNA sequence: TGTGCCAGCAGCTTATTAGTGTCTCAAGAGACCCAGTACTTC. This encodes CASSLLVSQETQYF.

This clone was detected only once. The CDR3 sequence is CATSSSLRAGELFF. CDR3 DNA sequence: TGTGCCACCAGCAGCAGTTTGAGGGCCGGGGAGCTGTTTTTT. V and J are TRBV15 and TRBJ2-2, with a tentative D call TRBD2 (5 bases). V lost 3 bases and J lost 6, with 11 bases in between. Germline V gene data show CDR1 as LNHNV and CDR2 as YYDKDF (reference sequence). This CDR3 is built from 14 residues.

This clone was seen once. The rearrangement links TRBV5-6 to TRBJ2-7; D gene unclear. With 0 bases removed from V and 4 bases from J, the gap between germline ends came to 11 bases. Germline CDR1 reads SGHDT; CDR2 reads YYEEEE. CDR3 size: 14 residues. The CDR3 nucleotides read TGTGCCAGCAGCTTGGTGGGGATGTGGTACGAGCAGTACTTC. Translating gives CASSLVGMWYEQYF.

The chain employs TRBV10-3 and TRBJ2-3, with 9 nucleotides matching TRBD2. The CDR3 sequence is 16 residues long. V shed 0 bases and J 3 bases; nucleotides not matched to a gene: 4. Germline CDR1 reads ENHRY; CDR2 reads SYGVKD. CDR3 sequence (DNA): TGTGCCATCAGTGAGTCGAACGCGGGGGGGACAGATACGCAGTATTTT. Protein: CAISESNAGGTDTQYF.

This rearrangement joins TRBV9 to TRBJ2-2; TRBD1 matches 8 bases. CDR1 and CDR2 (germline): SGDLS, YYNGEE. This CDR3 is built from 16 residues. V lost 3 bases to trimming and J lost 0 bases; unmatched junction nucleotides: 4. The DNA of the CDR3 is TGTGCCAGCAGCGAGCAGACAGGGGCGAACACCGGGGAGCTGTTTTTT. It is translated as CASSEQTGANTGELFF.

The V and J genes are TRBV20-1 and TRBJ2-1; perhaps TRBD1 as D (6 bases). CDR1 DFQATT and CDR2 SNEGSKA come from the germline V gene (reference sequence). The CDR3 sequence is 10 residues long. Trimming took 5 bases from V and 10 from J, leaving 9 bases between them. In DNA, the CDR3 is TGCAGTGCTTACAGGGACGAGCAGTTCTTC. The encoded protein is CSAYRDEQFF.

The J gene is TRBJ2-7, the V gene TRBV5-3, with D hard to call. TRBV5-3 is an open reading frame whose function is uncertain. V lost 7 bases and J 5 bases, leaving 7 bases between the germline ends. This CDR3 spans 10 amino acids. CDR3 in amino acids: CARACDEQYF. Written as DNA, the CDR3 is TGTGCCAGAGCCTGCGACGAGCAGTACTTC.

The rearrangement links TRBV30 to TRBJ2-1; 10 bases map to TRBD2. Trimming at V came to 6 bases and at J to 6 bases, leaving 8 bases not matched to a gene. Germline CDR1 and CDR2: GTSNPN and SVGIG (reference sequence). This CDR3 contains 14 residues. CDR3 sequence (DNA): TGTGCCTGTAACCCCGGGACTAGCGCCAATGAGCAGTTCTTC. Its translation: CACNPGTSANEQFF.

The DNA for the CDR3 is TGTGCCAGCAGGAGGCTTAACTATGGCTACACCTTC. This encodes CASRRLNYGYTF. V and J are TRBV6-5 and TRBJ1-2, with D unclear. The length of the CDR3 is 12 residues. The V gene lost 6 bases and the J gene lost 1 base, with 6 bases spanning the gap. CDR1 and CDR2 (germline): MNHEY, SVGAGI.

The V gene is TRBV5-5, the J gene TRBJ2-3; D might be TRBD2 (6 bases). The V end was cut by 6 bases, the J end by 1 base, with 12 bases between. Germline CDR1 SGHKS, CDR2 YYEKEE (reference sequence). This CDR3 is built from 14 residues. In DNA form, the CDR3 reads TGTGCCAGCAACCGCGGGGAGGGCACAGATACGCAGTATTTT. Protein: CASNRGEGTDTQYF.

In DNA, the CDR3 is TGTGCCAGCAGCTTAAGTAACACTGAAGCTTTCTTT. Its protein is CASSLSNTEAFF. The chain uses TRBV5-4 and TRBJ1-1, with D unresolved. The CDR3 is 12 amino acids. The germline V gene encodes CDR1 SGHNT and CDR2 YYREEE (reference sequence). Deletions cut 2 bases from V and 2 bases from J, with 4 bases between.

The chain links TRBV11-2 to TRBJ2-7; D not resolved. Trimming left V 3 bases short and J 3 bases short, with 9 bases between. CDR1 is SGHAT and CDR2 is FQNNGV in the germline V gene. This CDR3 has 13 amino acids. The CDR3 spells CASSFFVFYEQYF. As DNA, the CDR3 is TGTGCCAGCAGCTTCTTTGTCTTCTACGAGCAGTACTTC. Using reference TRBV11-2 and TRBJ2-7 for the parts outside the CDR3, the full variable domain is EAGVAQSPRYKIIEKRQSVAFWCNPISGHATLYWYQQILGQGPKLLIQFQNNGVVDDSQLPKDRFSAERLKGVDSTLKIQPAKLEDSAVYLCASSFFVFYEQYFGPGTRLTVT.

This clone occurred once. The rearrangement uses TRBV4-1 and TRBJ2-7; possible D gene TRBD1, 7 bases. Between the trimmed V and J ends, which lost 0 bases and 7 bases, there was a span of 16 bases. Germline CDR1 is MGHRA and CDR2 is YSYEKL. This CDR3 spans 15 amino acids. CDR3 protein: CASSQEGGRGGEQYF. The CDR3, as DNA: TGCGCCAGCAGCCAAGAAGGGGGCAGGGGAGGAGAGCAGTACTTC.

This chain joins TRBV29-1 and TRBJ1-2; TRBD1 aligns across 9 bases. With 4 bases clipped from V and 4 bases from J, the junction kept 4 bases outside the gene matches. CDR3 length: 13 residues. CDR1 is SQVTM and CDR2 is ANQGSEA in the germline V gene. The CDR3 coding sequence is TGCAGCGTTGCCCGGACAGGGGTCTATGGCTACACCTTC. It encodes CSVARTGVYGYTF.

CDR3 in amino acids: CASSSGGYNEQFF. The CDR3 coding sequence is TGTGCCAGCTCCTCTGGCGGGTACAATGAGCAGTTCTTC. The chain has TRBV19 and TRBJ2-1, with D perhaps TRBD2 (5 bases). V was trimmed by 9 bases and J by 4 bases, leaving 13 bases between them. Germline CDR1 is LNHDA and CDR2 is SQIVND (reference sequence). The CDR3 has 13 amino acids.

The chain joins TRBV9 to TRBJ1-3, with D hard to call. Trimming removed 0 bases at V and 0 bases at J, with 7 bases between. The CDR3 totals 15 residues. Germline values: CDR1 SGDLS, CDR2 YYNGEE. DNA of the CDR3: TGTGCCAGCAGCGTAGCGGGTGTCTCTGGAAACACCATATATTTT. Translating it yields CASSVAGVSGNTIYF.

CDR3 region: CARTGGESGNTIYF. CDR3 nucleotide sequence: TGTGCCAGGACAGGGGGCGAATCTGGAAACACCATATATTTT. The rearrangement uses TRBV2 and TRBJ1-3, with 10 bases identical to TRBD1. Per the germline V gene, CDR1 is SNHLY and CDR2 is FYNNEI. V lost 9 bases to trimming and J lost 1 base; unmatched junction nucleotides: 3. The CDR3 has 14 residues.

This chain joins TRBV4-3 and TRBJ1-5, with D possibly being TRBD1 (6 bases). Germline values: CDR1 LGHNA, CDR2 YSLEER. V was pared by 3 bases and J by 3 bases, with 12 bases between. CDR3 size: 15 residues. This chain's CDR3 is CASSQTWGPNQPQHF. CDR3 coding DNA: TGCGCCAGCAGCCAGACGTGGGGGCCCAATCAGCCCCAGCATTTT.

The rearrangement uses TRBV7-6 and TRBJ2-2; TRBD2 matches at 7 bases. This CDR3 comprises 17 residues. Germline V CDR1 and CDR2: SGHVS, FNYEAQ. Trimming removed 3 bases from V and 4 bases from J; junction bases left unmatched: 11. The CDR3 DNA reads as TGTGCCAGCAGCTTCCTAGCGGTCCTCTCGGGCACCGGGGAGCTGTTTTTT. Its translation: CASSFLAVLSGTGELFF.

The rearrangement uses TRBV7-2 and TRBJ2-5; no reliable D call. In germline, CDR1 is SGHTA, CDR2 FQGNSA. V shed 1 base and J shed 2 bases, with 5 bases lying between them. The CDR3 loop spans 13 amino acids. This CDR3 is CASSLESQETQYF. CDR3 DNA: TGTGCCAGCAGCTTAGAGAGTCAAGAGACCCAGTACTTC.

CDR3 amino acids: CASRTGTGRMNTEAFF. CDR3 sequence (DNA): TGTGCCAGTAGGACCGGGACAGGGCGGATGAACACTGAAGCTTTCTTT. V is TRBV19 and J is TRBJ1-1; the match to TRBD1 covers 9 bases. The germline V gene encodes CDR1 LNHDA and CDR2 SQIVND (reference sequence). J was trimmed by 0 bases and V by 6 bases; bases with no gene match: 8. The CDR3 length is 16 residues.